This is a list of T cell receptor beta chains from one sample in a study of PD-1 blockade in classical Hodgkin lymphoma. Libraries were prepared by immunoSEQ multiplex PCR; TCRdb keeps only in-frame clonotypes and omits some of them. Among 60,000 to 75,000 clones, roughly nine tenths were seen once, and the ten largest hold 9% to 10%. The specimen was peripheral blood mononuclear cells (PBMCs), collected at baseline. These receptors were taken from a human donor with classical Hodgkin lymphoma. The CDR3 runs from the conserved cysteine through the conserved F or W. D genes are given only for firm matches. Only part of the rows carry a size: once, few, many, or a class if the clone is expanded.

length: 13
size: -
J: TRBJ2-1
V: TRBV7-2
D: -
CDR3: CASSLGGANEQFF
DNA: TGTGCCAGCAGCTTAGGGGGGGCCAATGAGCAGTTCTTC

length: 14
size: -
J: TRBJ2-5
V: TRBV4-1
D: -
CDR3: CASSPPWGGETQYF
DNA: TGCGCCAGCAGCCCCCCCTGGGGGGGCGAGACCCAGTACTTC

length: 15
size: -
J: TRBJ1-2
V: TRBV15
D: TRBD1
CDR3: CATSRQLQGAYGYTF
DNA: TGTGCCACCAGCAGACAACTCCAGGGGGCTTATGGCTACACCTTC

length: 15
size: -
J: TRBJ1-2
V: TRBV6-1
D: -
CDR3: CASSDSSRGWWGYTF
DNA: TGTGCCAGCAGTGATTCTAGCAGGGGATGGTGGGGCTACACCTTC

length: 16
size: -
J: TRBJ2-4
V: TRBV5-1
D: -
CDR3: CASSFEGLGAKNIQYF
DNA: TGCGCCAGCAGCTTCGAAGGCCTGGGAGCCAAAAACATTCAGTACTTC

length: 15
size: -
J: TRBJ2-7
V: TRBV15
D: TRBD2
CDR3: CATSKYPSGVYEQYF
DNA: TGTGCCACCAGCAAGTATCCTAGCGGGGTGTACGAGCAGTACTTC

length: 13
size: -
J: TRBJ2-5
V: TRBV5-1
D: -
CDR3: CASSLQGGETQYF
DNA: TGCGCCAGCAGCTTGCAGGGGGGAGAGACCCAGTACTTC

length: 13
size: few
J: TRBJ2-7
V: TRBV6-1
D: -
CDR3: CASTRDISYEQYF
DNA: TGTGCCAGCACAAGGGACATCTCCTACGAGCAGTACTTC

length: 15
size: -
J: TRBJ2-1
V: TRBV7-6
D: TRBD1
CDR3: CASSEQGVAYNEQFF
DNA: TGTGCCAGCAGCGAACAGGGGGTAGCCTACAATGAGCAGTTCTTC

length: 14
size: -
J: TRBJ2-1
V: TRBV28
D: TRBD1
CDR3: CASSWDRGRNEQFF
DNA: TGTGCCAGCAGTTGGGACAGGGGACGGAATGAGCAGTTCTTC

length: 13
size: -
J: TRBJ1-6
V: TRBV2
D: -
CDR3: CASSGDYNSPLHF
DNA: TGTGCCAGCAGTGGGGATTATAATTCACCCCTCCACTTT

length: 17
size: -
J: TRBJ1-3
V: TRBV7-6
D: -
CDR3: CASSLVLRGASGNTIYF
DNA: TGTGCCAGCAGCTTAGTCCTGCGGGGCGCCTCTGGAAACACCATATATTTT

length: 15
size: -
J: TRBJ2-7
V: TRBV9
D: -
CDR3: CASSVGGSSSYEQYF
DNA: TGTGCCAGCAGCGTTGGGGGTTCAAGCTCCTACGAGCAGTACTTC

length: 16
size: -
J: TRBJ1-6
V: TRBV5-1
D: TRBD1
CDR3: CASRGVGQDLGSPLHF
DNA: TGCGCCAGCAGGGGAGTGGGACAGGACCTCGGTTCACCCCTCCACTTT

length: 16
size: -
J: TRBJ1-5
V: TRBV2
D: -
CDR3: CASSEALQTVNQPQHF
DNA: TGTGCCAGCAGTGAAGCGCTTCAGACGGTAAATCAGCCCCAGCATTTT

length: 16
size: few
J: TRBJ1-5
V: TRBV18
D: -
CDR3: CASSLDPGQGGQPQHF
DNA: TGTGCCAGCTCACTGGACCCCGGGCAGGGCGGTCAGCCCCAGCATTTT

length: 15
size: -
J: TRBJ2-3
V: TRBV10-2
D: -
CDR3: CASSESRDNTDTQYF
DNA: TGCGCCAGCAGTGAGAGCAGGGATAATACAGATACGCAGTATTTT

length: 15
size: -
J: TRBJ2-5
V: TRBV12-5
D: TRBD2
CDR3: CASAIMGGGEETQYF
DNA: TGTGCTAGTGCTATCATGGGTGGGGGGGAAGAGACCCAGTACTTC

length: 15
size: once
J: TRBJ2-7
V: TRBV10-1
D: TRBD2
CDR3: CASSESPSGRAEQYF
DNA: TGCGCCAGCAGTGAGAGCCCTAGCGGGAGGGCCGAGCAGTACTTC

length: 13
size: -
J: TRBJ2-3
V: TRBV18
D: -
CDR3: CASSPQLTDTQYF
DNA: TGTGCCAGCTCACCACAGCTGACAGATACGCAGTATTTT

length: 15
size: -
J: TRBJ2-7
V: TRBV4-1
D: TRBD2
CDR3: CASSQDLGRAYEQYF
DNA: TGCGCCAGCAGCCAAGATTTGGGGAGGGCCTACGAGCAGTACTTC

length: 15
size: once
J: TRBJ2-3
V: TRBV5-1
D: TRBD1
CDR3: CASSSGQGKTDTQYF
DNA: TGCGCCAGCAGCTCCGGACAGGGGAAGACAGATACGCAGTATTTT

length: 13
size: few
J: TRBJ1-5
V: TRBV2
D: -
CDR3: CASHRESNQPQHF
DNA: TGTGCCAGTCACAGGGAGAGCAATCAGCCCCAGCATTTT

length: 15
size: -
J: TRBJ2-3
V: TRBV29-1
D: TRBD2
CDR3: CSVRELAGLTDTQYF
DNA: TGCAGCGTCCGAGAGCTAGCGGGCCTCACAGATACGCAGTATTTT

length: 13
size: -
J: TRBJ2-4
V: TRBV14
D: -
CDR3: CASSQAGSGIQYF
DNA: TGTGCCAGCAGCCAAGCGGGATCTGGCATTCAGTACTTC

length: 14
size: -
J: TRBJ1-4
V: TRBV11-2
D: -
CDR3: CASGGRGANEKLFF
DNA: TGTGCCTCCGGAGGCCGAGGGGCTAATGAAAAACTGTTTTTT

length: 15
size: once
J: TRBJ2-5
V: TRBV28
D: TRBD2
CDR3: CASSGGGATKETQYF
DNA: TGTGCCAGCAGTGGCGGGGGGGCAACCAAAGAGACCCAGTACTTC

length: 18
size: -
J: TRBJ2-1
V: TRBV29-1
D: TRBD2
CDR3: CSVPELPRGSGYINEQFF
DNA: TGCAGCGTTCCCGAACTTCCCCGGGGTAGCGGGTATATCAATGAGCAGTTCTTC

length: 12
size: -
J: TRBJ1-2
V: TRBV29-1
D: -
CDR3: CSVRALGGGYTF
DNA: TGCAGCGTGCGAGCATTGGGGGGAGGCTACACCTTC

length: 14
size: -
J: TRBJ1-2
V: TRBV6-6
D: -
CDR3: CASMGNRAGYGYTF
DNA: TGTGCCAGCATGGGGAACAGGGCAGGGTATGGCTACACCTTC

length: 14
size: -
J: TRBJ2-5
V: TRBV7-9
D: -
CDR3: CASSHRDYQETQYF
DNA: TGTGCCAGCAGCCACCGGGACTACCAAGAGACCCAGTACTTC

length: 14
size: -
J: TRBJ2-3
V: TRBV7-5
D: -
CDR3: CVRSLPGGGMEQYF
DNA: TGTGTCAGAAGCTTACCAGGGGGGGGGATGGAGCAGTATTTT

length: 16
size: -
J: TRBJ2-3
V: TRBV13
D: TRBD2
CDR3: CASSLGSSGIRDTQYF
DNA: TGTGCCAGCAGCTTAGGTTCTAGCGGGATAAGAGATACGCAGTATTTT

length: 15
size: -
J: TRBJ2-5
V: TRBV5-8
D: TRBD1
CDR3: CASSLGQGAEETQYF
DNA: TGTGCCAGCAGCTTGGGACAGGGGGCGGAAGAGACCCAGTACTTC

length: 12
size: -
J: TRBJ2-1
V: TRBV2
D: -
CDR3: CASSVMDNEQFF
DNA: TGTGCCAGCAGTGTTATGGACAATGAGCAGTTCTTC

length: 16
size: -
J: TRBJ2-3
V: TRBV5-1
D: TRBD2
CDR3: CASSLGASGSTDTQYF
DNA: TGCGCCAGCAGCTTGGGTGCTAGCGGTAGCACAGATACGCAGTATTTT

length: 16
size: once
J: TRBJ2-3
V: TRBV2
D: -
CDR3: CASTQDGDIYTDTQYF
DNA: TGTGCCAGCACCCAAGATGGGGACATCTACACAGATACGCAGTATTTT

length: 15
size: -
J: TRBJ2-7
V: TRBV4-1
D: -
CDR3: CASSRSRGNSYEQYF
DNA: TGCGCCAGCAGCCGGAGCCGGGGGAACTCCTACGAGCAGTACTTC

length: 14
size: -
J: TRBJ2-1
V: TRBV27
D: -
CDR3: CASSYTGGFNEQFF
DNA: TGTGCCAGCAGTTATACGGGGGGCTTTAATGAGCAGTTCTTC

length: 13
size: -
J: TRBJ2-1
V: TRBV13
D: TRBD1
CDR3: CASSWDRGNEQFF
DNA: TGTGCCAGCAGCTGGGACAGGGGGAATGAGCAGTTCTTC

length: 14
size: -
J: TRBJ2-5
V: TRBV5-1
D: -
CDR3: CASSLSGGRETQYF
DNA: TGCGCCAGCAGCTTATCCGGGGGCAGGGAGACCCAGTACTTC

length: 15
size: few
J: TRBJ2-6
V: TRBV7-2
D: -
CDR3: CASSLLASGANVLTF
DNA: TGTGCCAGCAGCTTACTAGCGTCTGGGGCCAACGTCCTGACTTTC

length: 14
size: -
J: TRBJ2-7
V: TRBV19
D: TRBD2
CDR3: CASSPGTSGYEQYF
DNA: TGTGCCAGTAGTCCTGGGACTAGCGGTTACGAGCAGTACTTC

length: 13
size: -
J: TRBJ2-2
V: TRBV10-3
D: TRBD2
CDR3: CAIREGGTGELFF
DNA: TGTGCCATCAGGGAGGGAGGGACCGGGGAGCTGTTTTTT

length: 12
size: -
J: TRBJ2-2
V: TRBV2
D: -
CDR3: CASLKYTGELFF
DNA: TGTGCCAGCCTAAAATACACCGGGGAGCTGTTTTTT

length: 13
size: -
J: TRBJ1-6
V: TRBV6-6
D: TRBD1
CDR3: CASSQTGNSPLHF
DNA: TGTGCCAGCAGTCAGACAGGGAATTCACCCCTCCACTTT

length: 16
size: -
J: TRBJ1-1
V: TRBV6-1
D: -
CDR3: CASSEAGSAGFSEAFF
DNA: TGTGCCAGCAGTGAAGCGGGGAGCGCCGGATTTTCTGAAGCTTTCTTT

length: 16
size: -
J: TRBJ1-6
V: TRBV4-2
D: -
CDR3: CASSPYAGEDNSPLHF
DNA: TGTGCCAGCAGCCCCTATGCGGGAGAAGATAATTCACCCCTCCACTTT